The clone carrying this TCR beta chain was seen only once. Its cognate antigen is unknown. From germline, CDR1 is MGHDK and CDR2 SYGVNS. The V end lost 3 bases, the J end lost 3 bases, and 14 bases lay between the germline ends. This CDR3 is 15 amino acids long. The data are from a study of cytomegalovirus exposure and HLA in healthy donors. The study ran its PCR with 60 Vbeta and 13 Jbeta primers. Here immunoSEQ multiplex PCR was the method, and the copy in TCRdb shows in-frame clones only, minus some. Counted here are roughly 140,000 clones, approximately 82% occurring once; the ten biggest clones make up roughly 10%. Study-wide points: Both high specificity and high sensitivity reportedly marked the classifier's diagnosis of cytomegalovirus status.

The receptor was derived from a woman in her sixties in good health and CMV-seropositive. The chain has TRBV25-1 and TRBJ1-2; D is perhaps TRBD1 (5 bases). The sample taken for sequencing was PBMCs. The CDR3 spells CASSEGSGNYYGYTF. The CDR3 bases are TGTGCCAGCAGTGAGGGGTCAGGGAATTACTATGGCTACACCTTC.